This is a list of T cell receptor beta chains from one sample in a study of OX40 agonist ivuxolimab in advanced cancers. Measured with immunoSEQ multiplex PCR; TCRdb has only the in-frame clones, and not every one. The sample records more than 15,000 clones, 86% being singletons. Sequenced material: CD4+ or CD8+ T cells sorted from blood, taken in a trial of the OX40 agonist ivuxolimab. These receptors were collected from an adult with an advanced solid tumor such as melanoma, head and neck, liver or kidney cancer. Each CDR3 is given with its conserved first and last residue. The D gene is left open where the match is weak. Rows give clone size only sometimes, using once, few, many, or a class for an expanded clone.

clone size	V gene	D gene	J gene	CDR3 DNA	CDR3 protein
NA	TRBV2	NA	TRBJ2-7	TGTGCCAGCAGTTACCCCATGGGGGGGCCAAACGGGTACGAGCAGTACTTC	CASSYPMGGPNGYEQYF
NA	TRBV27	NA	TRBJ2-1	TGTGCCAGCAGTTCGGACCCGGGTCAAAATGAGCAGTTCTTC	CASSSDPGQNEQFF
NA	TRBV7-9	TRBD1	TRBJ2-1	TGTGCCAGCAGCGGGAGGGACAGGGAAAGCTCCTACAATGAGCAGTTCTTC	CASSGRDRESSYNEQFF
NA	TRBV5-6	TRBD2	TRBJ2-1	TGTGCCAGCAGCTTGGAGGCTAGCGGGAGTAACAATGAGCAGTTCTTC	CASSLEASGSNNEQFF
few	TRBV28	NA	TRBJ2-1	TGTGCCAGCAGTCCCCAAGCGTACTACAATGAGCAGTTCTTC	CASSPQAYYNEQFF
NA	TRBV7-9	TRBD1	TRBJ1-1	TGTGCCAGCAGCTTAGCGCTAATGAGACAGGGGGTTGGCACTGAAGCTTTCTTT	CASSLALMRQGVGTEAFF
NA	TRBV7-9	TRBD2	TRBJ2-5	TGTGCCAGCAGCCCGCCTAGCGGGGGGGCCGCGGAGACCCAGTACTTC	CASSPPSGGAAETQYF
NA	TRBV10-3	TRBD1	TRBJ2-7	TGTGCCATCAGTCTGGGACAGGGGGCCTACGAGCAGTACTTC	CAISLGQGAYEQYF
NA	TRBV2	NA	TRBJ2-1	TGTGCCAGCAGCGAGCACCAGGGTGGGAACAATGAGCAGTTCTTC	CASSEHQGGNNEQFF
NA	TRBV19	TRBD1	TRBJ2-7	TGTGCCAGTAGTATAGTCCTACAGGGGGCAAACGAGCAGTACTTC	CASSIVLQGANEQYF
NA	TRBV29-1	TRBD2	TRBJ2-3	TGCAGCGTTGTTCTAGCGGGGGGGCCATTGGATACGCAGTATTTT	CSVVLAGGPLDTQYF
NA	TRBV7-7	NA	TRBJ2-1	TGTGCTAGCAGCTACAGACAGTCCTTTGAGCAGTTCTTC	CASSYRQSFEQFF
NA	TRBV6-7	NA	TRBJ1-1	TGTGCCAGCAGTTATGGGGGCGTCACTGAAGCTTTCTTT	CASSYGGVTEAFF
NA	TRBV4-1	NA	TRBJ1-2	TGCGCCAGCAGCCAAGTCGGGGTTTATGGCTACACCTTC	CASSQVGVYGYTF
NA	TRBV6-1	TRBD1	TRBJ2-1	TGTGCCAGCGGTGACAGGGCTAATGAGCAGTTCTTC	CASGDRANEQFF
NA	TRBV4-1	TRBD2	TRBJ2-1	TGCGCCAGCAGCCAAGTAGCCCTAGCGGGACACAATGAGCAGTTCTTC	CASSQVALAGHNEQFF
NA	TRBV6-6	NA	TRBJ1-2	TGTGCCAGCAGCCCCGAACAGGGTACCTATGGCTACACCTTC	CASSPEQGTYGYTF
NA	TRBV19	NA	TRBJ2-1	TGTGCCAGTAGTATCGTCCCAGGGAATCGTAATGAGCAGTTCTTC	CASSIVPGNRNEQFF
NA	TRBV4-1	NA	TRBJ1-5	TGCGCCAGCAGCCAAGACAGCGGGGGGCGGCCGATACCCCAGCATTTT	CASSQDSGGRPIPQHF
once	TRBV7-8	NA	TRBJ2-1	TGTGCCAGCAGCTTAGAGAGCTCCTACAATGAGCAGTTCTTC	CASSLESSYNEQFF
NA	TRBV25-1	NA	TRBJ1-2	TGTGCCAGCAGTGAATACCCCGATAACTATGGCTACACCTTC	CASSEYPDNYGYTF
NA	TRBV10-1	NA	TRBJ2-1	TGCGCCAGCAGCCCTCGGGGGCCCTACAATGAGCAGTTCTTC	CASSPRGPYNEQFF
NA	TRBV27	TRBD1	TRBJ1-4	TGTGCCAGCAGTACCAGACAGGGGGTGGGTGAAAAACTGTTTTTT	CASSTRQGVGEKLFF
NA	TRBV9	TRBD2	TRBJ2-5	TGTGCCAGCAGCGTCGGGACTAGCGTTTTCCAAGAGACCCAGTACTTC	CASSVGTSVFQETQYF
NA	TRBV4-1	TRBD1	TRBJ2-7	TGCGCCAGCAGCCCCTGGACAGGGTGGAACGAGCAGTACTTC	CASSPWTGWNEQYF
NA	TRBV23-1	TRBD2	TRBJ2-1	TGCGCCAGCAGTCCCGCCGGGGGGAGAAGGGGAAACGGTAACAATGAGCAGTTCTTC	CASSPAGGRRGNGNNEQFF
NA	TRBV6-6	NA	TRBJ1-1	TGTGCCAGCAGTTTAGGAACGAACACTGAAGCTTTCTTT	CASSLGTNTEAFF
NA	TRBV6-5	NA	TRBJ2-3	TGTGCCAGCCGGGGCGCTTCCCCCGCAGATACGCAGTATTTT	CASRGASPADTQYF
NA	TRBV27	TRBD2	TRBJ2-7	TGTGCCAGCAGTGGACTAGCGGGGATCTGGGAGCAGTACTTC	CASSGLAGIWEQYF
NA	TRBV28	NA	TRBJ2-1	TGTGCCAGCAGGGCGCGTTACAATGAGCAGTTCTTC	CASRARYNEQFF
once	TRBV9	TRBD2	TRBJ2-2	TGTGCCAGCAGCGACGGGACTAGCGGGGGGGCCGACACCGGGGAGCTGTTTTTT	CASSDGTSGGADTGELFF
NA	TRBV6-5	NA	TRBJ1-2	TGTGCCAGCAGTGAAATACCGGCAGGGGATGGCTACACCTTC	CASSEIPAGDGYTF
NA	TRBV7-6	TRBD1	TRBJ1-2	TGTGCCAGCAGCTTAGTCCTACCGGGACAGGGTAGCTACACCTTC	CASSLVLPGQGSYTF
few	TRBV7-9	TRBD2	TRBJ2-1	TGTGCCAGCAGCCGTACCGGGACTAGCGGGGGGGCCAATAATGAGCAGTTCTTC	CASSRTGTSGGANNEQFF
medium-sized	TRBV6-5	NA	TRBJ2-7	TGTGCCAGCAGTTACAGAGGCAGACCCTACGAGCAGTACTTC	CASSYRGRPYEQYF
once	TRBV11-3	NA	TRBJ2-7	TGTGCCAGCAGCTTAGGGGCAGGTTCATCCTACGAGCAGTACTTC	CASSLGAGSSYEQYF
NA	TRBV11-2	NA	TRBJ2-5	TGTGCCAGCAGCTCAGAGGGCTTCCAAGAGACCCAGTACTTC	CASSSEGFQETQYF
NA	TRBV27	NA	TRBJ1-1	TGTGCCAGCAGTTTAGGCACTGAAGCTTTCTTT	CASSLGTEAFF
NA	TRBV19	NA	TRBJ1-5	TGTGCCAGTAGTATGGACAGACTCAATCAGCCCCAGCATTTT	CASSMDRLNQPQHF
few	TRBV6-1	NA	TRBJ2-7	TGTGCCAGCAGTGAATTACCGATCTTCTACGAGCAGTACTTC	CASSELPIFYEQYF
NA	TRBV30	NA	TRBJ2-7	TGTGCCTGGAGTTTCGGACGGGGTTCCTCCTACGAGCAGTACTTC	CAWSFGRGSSYEQYF
NA	TRBV20-1	TRBD1	TRBJ2-1	TGCAGTGCCGCGGGGGACAGGGGTAAGTTCTTC	CSAAGDRGKFF
NA	TRBV25-1	NA	TRBJ2-7	TGTGCCAGCAGTTTTGGGGGCCCCCGTTACGAGCAGTACTTC	CASSFGGPRYEQYF
NA	TRBV5-5	NA	TRBJ1-1	TGTGCCAGCAGCTTGGAGACAGTTGAAGCTTTCTTT	CASSLETVEAFF
NA	TRBV20-1	NA	TRBJ2-1	TGCAGTGCTAGAGAGCCATATGAGCAGTTCTTC	CSAREPYEQFF
NA	TRBV7-9	TRBD1	TRBJ1-2	TGTGCCAGCAGCTTAGGGACAGGGGCTAACTATGGCTACACCTTC	CASSLGTGANYGYTF
once	TRBV11-2	NA	TRBJ1-3	TGTGCCAGCAGCTACGGACGGGGGGCAGGCGGAAACACCATATATTTT	CASSYGRGAGGNTIYF
NA	TRBV28	NA	TRBJ2-1	TGTGCCAGCAGTTTTCGCAGGGGGGACAATGAGCAGTTCTTC	CASSFRRGDNEQFF
NA	TRBV6-6	NA	TRBJ2-7	TGTGCCAGCCTTTCTCGGGACATATTCTCCTACGAGCAGTACTTC	CASLSRDIFSYEQYF
NA	TRBV5-1	TRBD1	TRBJ1-6	TGCGCCAGCAGCTCGGGACAGGAGTTAACTTCACCCCTCCACTTT	CASSSGQELTSPLHF
once	TRBV18	NA	TRBJ2-2	TGTGCCAGCTCACCATTTAACTCGAACACCGGGGAGCTGTTTTTT	CASSPFNSNTGELFF
NA	TRBV10-3	NA	TRBJ1-1	TGTGCCATCAGTGAGTCGGGTGGGAACACTGAAGCTTTCTTT	CAISESGGNTEAFF
NA	TRBV7-6	NA	TRBJ2-7	TGTGCCAGCAGCCCTTCCAACGAGGGGTGGGAATCCTACGAGCAGTACTTC	CASSPSNEGWESYEQYF
NA	TRBV7-6	NA	TRBJ2-2	TGTGCCAGCAGCCGTGTGGAGGGATACACCGGGGAGCTGTTTTTT	CASSRVEGYTGELFF
NA	TRBV6-5	NA	TRBJ1-2	TGTGCCAGTGGGTACGGGGAACACTATGGCTACACCTTC	CASGYGEHYGYTF
few	TRBV5-1	NA	TRBJ2-1	TGCGCCAGCAGCTTGGAGGTAGGGGGCTACAATGAGCAGTTCTTC	CASSLEVGGYNEQFF
NA	TRBV30	NA	TRBJ1-2	TGTGCCTGGAGCGACGGACTCACCAGCTACACCTTC	CAWSDGLTSYTF
NA	TRBV7-9	TRBD1	TRBJ2-5	TGTGCCAGCAGCTTATCGGACAGGGGAGAGACCCAGTACTTC	CASSLSDRGETQYF
medium-sized	TRBV4-1	NA	TRBJ1-4	TGCGCCAGCAGCCAAGATCCCTCAACTAATGAAAAACTGTTTTTT	CASSQDPSTNEKLFF